The rows below give T cell receptor beta chains drawn from one sample of a study of blood T cell repertoires in COVID-19. Only in-frame clones appear in the TCRdb table, and some are missing; sequencing was by immunoSEQ multiplex PCR. The table has 120,000 or so clones, just over 85% seen once; the top ten hold around 4%. The specimen was peripheral blood. Receptor source: a man aged 35-49 years with acute or convalescent COVID-19. CDR3s include the opening cysteine and the closing phenylalanine or tryptophan. Fields, in order: CDR3 protein, V gene, J gene, clone size, D gene. The D gene is left open where the match is weak. Clone size is given for some rows only: seen once, a few or many times, or a class if the clone is expanded.

cdr3_aa: CASSPLGQGATGANVLTF
v_call: TRBV6-2/TRBV6-3
j_call: TRBJ2-6
clone_size: few
d_call: TRBD1

cdr3_aa: CASSSGGNGYTF
v_call: TRBV6-2/TRBV6-3
j_call: TRBJ1-2
clone_size: .
d_call: TRBD1

cdr3_aa: CASSASGTSGSLSQFF
v_call: TRBV5-1
j_call: TRBJ2-1
clone_size: .
d_call: TRBD2

cdr3_aa: CASSLGNSLPINYGYTF
v_call: TRBV5-1
j_call: TRBJ1-2
clone_size: .
d_call: .

cdr3_aa: CASLRQNTGELFF
v_call: TRBV6-5
j_call: TRBJ2-2
clone_size: .
d_call: .

cdr3_aa: CASSIALTGSGNTIYF
v_call: TRBV19
j_call: TRBJ1-3
clone_size: .
d_call: .

cdr3_aa: CASSPTPTNYGYTF
v_call: TRBV3-1/TRBV3-2
j_call: TRBJ1-2
clone_size: .
d_call: .

cdr3_aa: CAINRDYEQYF
v_call: TRBV2
j_call: TRBJ2-7
clone_size: .
d_call: .

cdr3_aa: CASSTDRGTEAFF
v_call: TRBV18
j_call: TRBJ1-1
clone_size: .
d_call: TRBD1

cdr3_aa: CASSPYRSGTDTQYF
v_call: TRBV7-9
j_call: TRBJ2-3
clone_size: .
d_call: .

cdr3_aa: CASSMAGYGYTF
v_call: TRBV19
j_call: TRBJ1-2
clone_size: .
d_call: .

cdr3_aa: CASSLSGSANTEAFF
v_call: TRBV5-5
j_call: TRBJ1-1
clone_size: .
d_call: .

cdr3_aa: CASSAQGYEQYF
v_call: TRBV7-9
j_call: TRBJ2-7
clone_size: many
d_call: .

cdr3_aa: CASSDGGLSPNQPQHF
v_call: TRBV6-1
j_call: TRBJ1-5
clone_size: .
d_call: .

cdr3_aa: CASSLEKREGPYTGELFF
v_call: TRBV11-3
j_call: TRBJ2-2
clone_size: many
d_call: TRBD2

cdr3_aa: CASSPGQGRLSQHEQFF
v_call: TRBV7-9
j_call: TRBJ2-1
clone_size: .
d_call: TRBD1

cdr3_aa: CSASLGRGAGNTIYF
v_call: TRBV20-1
j_call: TRBJ1-3
clone_size: .
d_call: .

cdr3_aa: CASSLGQGVNTEAFF
v_call: TRBV13
j_call: TRBJ1-1
clone_size: .
d_call: .

cdr3_aa: CASSRGTGKNTEAFF
v_call: TRBV9
j_call: TRBJ1-1
clone_size: .
d_call: TRBD1

cdr3_aa: CASSFGSSYNSPLHF
v_call: TRBV11-2
j_call: TRBJ1-6
clone_size: .
d_call: .

cdr3_aa: CASSARPAWTVPADTQYF
v_call: TRBV7-2
j_call: TRBJ2-3
clone_size: .
d_call: .

cdr3_aa: CASSGRQTYEQYF
v_call: TRBV25-1
j_call: TRBJ2-7
clone_size: .
d_call: .

cdr3_aa: CASSDEKGHHYNSNQPQHF
v_call: TRBV6-4
j_call: TRBJ1-5
clone_size: once
d_call: .

cdr3_aa: CASRPGGGTDTQYF
v_call: TRBV9
j_call: TRBJ2-3
clone_size: .
d_call: TRBD2

cdr3_aa: CASSATGTHEQYF
v_call: TRBV5-4
j_call: TRBJ2-7
clone_size: .
d_call: TRBD1

cdr3_aa: CASTGGRRLNTGELFF
v_call: TRBV5-4
j_call: TRBJ2-2
clone_size: .
d_call: .

cdr3_aa: CASSLVGPSAEQYF
v_call: TRBV11-2
j_call: TRBJ2-7
clone_size: .
d_call: .

cdr3_aa: CASSLQGYEQYF
v_call: TRBV5-5
j_call: TRBJ2-7
clone_size: .
d_call: .

cdr3_aa: CASSQLQGAGYTF
v_call: TRBV14
j_call: TRBJ1-2
clone_size: few
d_call: TRBD1

cdr3_aa: CAWKSGKNSPLHF
v_call: TRBV30
j_call: TRBJ1-6
clone_size: .
d_call: .

cdr3_aa: CAWTRGASVEAFF
v_call: TRBV30
j_call: TRBJ1-1
clone_size: .
d_call: .

cdr3_aa: CASSSGGYNEQFF
v_call: TRBV7-2
j_call: TRBJ2-1
clone_size: once
d_call: TRBD2

cdr3_aa: CASSQGDRAPQHF
v_call: TRBV3-1/TRBV3-2
j_call: TRBJ1-5
clone_size: .
d_call: TRBD1

cdr3_aa: CASSLSGTANTGELFF
v_call: TRBV5-1
j_call: TRBJ2-2
clone_size: .
d_call: TRBD1

cdr3_aa: CASSLPSGPSYNEQFF
v_call: TRBV27
j_call: TRBJ2-1
clone_size: .
d_call: TRBD2

cdr3_aa: CATSREAGAFYEQYF
v_call: TRBV15
j_call: TRBJ2-7
clone_size: once
d_call: .

cdr3_aa: CASRVRVGSPLHF
v_call: TRBV27
j_call: TRBJ1-6
clone_size: .
d_call: .

cdr3_aa: CASSYSSRRDEQYF
v_call: TRBV6-6
j_call: TRBJ2-7
clone_size: .
d_call: .

cdr3_aa: CASSSRGAGGYEQYF
v_call: TRBV13
j_call: TRBJ2-7
clone_size: .
d_call: .

cdr3_aa: CASSADDRGKNEKLFF
v_call: TRBV7-9
j_call: TRBJ1-4
clone_size: .
d_call: TRBD1

cdr3_aa: CASSYSRGGEGNQPQHF
v_call: TRBV6-2/TRBV6-3
j_call: TRBJ1-5
clone_size: .
d_call: .

cdr3_aa: CASSLAQGEYGYTF
v_call: TRBV5-1
j_call: TRBJ1-2
clone_size: .
d_call: .

cdr3_aa: CASSQLPGRGGYNSPLHF
v_call: TRBV4-1
j_call: TRBJ1-6
clone_size: .
d_call: .

cdr3_aa: CASSSVADRSYNEQFF
v_call: TRBV5-4
j_call: TRBJ2-1
clone_size: .
d_call: .

cdr3_aa: CASSHTLQGLEPYEQYF
v_call: TRBV5-1
j_call: TRBJ2-7
clone_size: .
d_call: .

cdr3_aa: CASMGTVANTGELFF
v_call: TRBV11-2
j_call: TRBJ2-2
clone_size: once
d_call: .

cdr3_aa: CASSLEGLAGTDTQYF
v_call: TRBV5-1
j_call: TRBJ2-3
clone_size: .
d_call: TRBD2

cdr3_aa: CASSLGTSGPSSYNEQFF
v_call: TRBV2
j_call: TRBJ2-1
clone_size: once
d_call: TRBD2

cdr3_aa: CASSNSDSGESYTF
v_call: TRBV6-2/TRBV6-3
j_call: TRBJ1-2
clone_size: few
d_call: .